This T cell receptor (beta chain) was recorded in a study of blood T cell repertoires in COVID-19. CDR3 size: 14 residues. V lost 2 bases, J lost 5 bases, and 3 bases stayed unmatched. Germline CDR1 is SNHLY and CDR2 is FYNNEI. The table lists this clone with a count of one. TCRdb's table, derived via immunoSEQ multiplex PCR, lists solely in-frame clones and lacks some. Seen here are roughly 20,000 clones, around 90% observed once, and the top ten hold around 5.5%. The rearrangement links TRBV2 to TRBJ2-3, with 8 bases identical to TRBD2. The sample was peripheral blood. The TCR comes from a human donor in a cohort sampled during active COVID-19. This CDR3 reads CASSESGRGDTQYF. CDR3 sequence (DNA): TGTGCCAGCAGTGAAAGCGGGAGAGGAGATACGCAGTATTTT.